The 15 T cell receptor beta chains presented below share a single source sample, sequenced in a study of T cell changes during pregnancy in multiple sclerosis. TCRdb keeps only in-frame clones here, not all; method: immunoSEQ multiplex PCR. The sample has fewer than 70,000 clones; roughly 90% are singletons. The specimen comprised peripheral blood, sampled in the second trimester of pregnancy. The origin of the receptors is a female donor in good health, enrolled as a control in a pregnancy study.

In its sample, this clone was seen once. J is TRBJ1-5 and V is TRBV7-9; maybe TRBD1 (5 bases). Germline V CDR1 and CDR2: SEHNR, FQNEAQ (reference sequence). Trimming took off 0 bases at V and 5 bases at J, with 11 bases between the two ends. This CDR3 contains 15 residues. CDR3 DNA: TGTGCCAGCAGCTTAGCCGGGGGGGACTATCAGCCCCAGCATTTT. Translation gives CASSLAGGDYQPQHF.

This chain links TRBV27 with TRBJ2-2; D is unclear. Per the germline V gene, CDR1 is MNHEY and CDR2 is SMNVEV (reference sequence). This CDR3 has 13 residues. Trimming cost V 4 bases and J 0 bases, with 3 bases left between them. The DNA for the CDR3 is TGTGCCAGCAGTTATACGAACACCGGGGAGCTGTTTTTT. This codes for CASSYTNTGELFF.

This sequence joins TRBV5-1 and TRBJ2-7, with 7 bases aligning to TRBD2. Germline V CDR1 and CDR2: SGHRS, YFSETQ. Trimming at V came to 1 base and at J to 0 bases, leaving 16 bases not matched to a gene. The CDR3 consists of 19 residues. The CDR3 spells CASSLYPGGALADSYEQYF. CDR3 DNA: TGCGCCAGCAGCTTGTACCCTGGTGGGGCCCTAGCGGACTCCTACGAGCAGTACTTC. The complete variable domain, with remaining parts taken from reference TRBV5-1 and TRBJ2-7, reads KAGVTQTPRYLIKTRGQQVTLSCSPISGHRSVSWYQQTPGQGLQFLFEYFSETQRNKGNFPGRFSGRQFSNSRSEMNVSTLELGDSALYLCASSLYPGGALADSYEQYFGPGTRLTVT.

V gene TRBV5-4 combines with J gene TRBJ1-1, with 7 bases lining up with TRBD1. The germline gives CDR1 SGHNT, CDR2 YYREEE (reference sequence). Trimming took 0 bases from V and 6 from J; bases not matched to a gene: 11. This CDR3 contains 16 residues. CDR3 protein: CASSLDVDRVSSEAFF. The CDR3 coding sequence is TGTGCCAGCAGCTTGGACGTCGACAGGGTAAGCTCTGAAGCTTTCTTT.

The genes are TRBV19 and TRBJ1-5; D ambiguous. CDR1 LNHDA and CDR2 SQIVND come from the germline V gene (reference sequence). The CDR3 is made up of 16 amino acids. The ends were cut back, 1 base at V and 0 bases at J, with 10 bases in the middle. CDR3 DNA sequence: TGTGCCAGTAGTATAGGTGTACAGATTAGCAATCAGCCCCAGCATTTT. The encoded protein is CASSIGVQISNQPQHF.

The rearrangement links TRBV19 to TRBJ2-5; unclear D gene. The CDR3 totals 11 residues. Trimming pared 5 bases from V and 3 bases from J, leaving 4 bases between. Per germline, CDR1 LNHDA and CDR2 SQIVND (reference sequence). Written as DNA, the CDR3 is TGTGCCAGTAGTTTTAAAGAGACCCAGTACTTC. Residues: CASSFKETQYF.

The chain couples TRBV11-3 to TRBJ2-1, with a possible D match to TRBD2 (6 bases). The CDR3 sequence is 15 residues long. In germline, CDR1 is SGHNT, CDR2 YENEEA. V was pared by 0 bases and J by 0 bases, with 6 bases between. In DNA, the CDR3 is TGTGCCAGCAGCTTAGAGCGGGACTCCTACAATGAGCAGTTCTTC. Translated, it gives CASSLERDSYNEQFF.

The V and J genes are TRBV7-9 and TRBJ2-1; D gene uncertain. The length of the CDR3 is 13 residues. V shed 5 bases and J shed 7 bases, with 12 bases lying between them. Germline V CDR1 and CDR2: SEHNR, FQNEAQ (reference sequence). The CDR3 loop is CASSPPNSNEQFF. DNA for the CDR3: TGTGCCAGCAGCCCTCCGAACAGTAATGAGCAGTTCTTC.

The chain links TRBV5-6 to TRBJ1-2; TRBD1 matches 8 bases. J gave up 7 bases and V 4 bases, and 12 bases lay outside the gene matches. Germline V gives CDR1 SGHDT, CDR2 YYEEEE. This CDR3 is 15 amino acids long. The CDR3 region is CASSGEGQVYGGYTF. CDR3 coding DNA: TGTGCCAGCAGCGGGGAGGGACAGGTCTACGGTGGCTACACCTTC.

A few counts support this clone. This chain uses TRBV6-5 with TRBJ1-6; the match to TRBD1 covers 9 bases. Germline values: CDR1 MNHEY, CDR2 SVGAGI. After removal of 6 bases from V and 5 bases from J, the junction contained 2 bases not matched to a gene. This CDR3 comprises 14 residues. The CDR3 loop reads CASRGQGNNSPLHF. For the CDR3, the DNA is TGTGCCAGCAGGGGACAGGGAAATAATTCACCCCTCCACTTT.

This chain uses TRBV27 with TRBJ1-3; D is uncertain. V was cut by 5 bases and J by 2 bases, with 16 bases left in between. There are 16 residues in the CDR3. Germline CDR1 reads MNHEY; CDR2 reads SMNVEV (reference sequence). CDR3 sequence (DNA): TGTGCCAGCAGTCGATCGGGGAGGGAAGCTGGAAACACCATATATTTT. Its protein product is CASSRSGREAGNTIYF.

V is TRBV2 and J is TRBJ1-2; possible D gene TRBD1, 5 bases. V was trimmed by 8 bases and J by 3 bases, leaving 7 bases between them. CDR1 SNHLY and CDR2 FYNNEI come from the germline V gene. The length of the CDR3 is 11 residues. The CDR3 loop is CASRRDYGYTF. The CDR3 coding sequence is TGTGCCAGCCGCAGGGACTATGGCTACACCTTC.

The genes are TRBV28 and TRBJ1-5, with TRBD1 matching 10 bases. V shed 8 bases and J 9 bases; nucleotides not matched to a gene: 10. The CDR3 spans 14 residues. The germline gives CDR1 MDHEN, CDR2 SYDVKM. The DNA for the CDR3 is TGTGCCAGCTCTGTTCGACAGGGGGCGGTGCCCCAGCATTTT. Translated, it gives CASSVRQGAVPQHF.

V is TRBV19 and J is TRBJ2-7; 7 positions match TRBD1. V lost 4 bases and J lost 0; bases outside the gene matches: 6. From germline, CDR1 is LNHDA and CDR2 SQIVND (reference sequence). The CDR3 spans 15 residues. CDR3 bases: TGTGCCAGTAGTAGAGGGGGCGGCGGCTCCTACGAGCAGTACTTC. This codes for CASSRGGGGSYEQYF. Variable domain in full (rest from reference TRBV19 and TRBJ2-7): DGGITQSPKYLFRKEGQNVTLSCEQNLNHDAMYWYRQDPGQGLRLIYYSQIVNDFQKGDIAEGYSVSREKKESFPLTVTSAQKNPTAFYLCASSRGGGGSYEQYFGPGTRLTVT.

The rearrangement joins TRBV2 to TRBJ1-2; D is perhaps TRBD1 (6 bases). CDR1 and CDR2 from the germline V gene are SNHLY and FYNNEI. The V end lost 8 bases, the J end lost 4 bases, and 17 bases lay between the germline ends. The CDR3 is 14 amino acids. Here the CDR3 reads CASPKGGRVYGYTF. In nucleotides, the CDR3 is TGTGCCAGCCCCAAGGGGGGGCGCGTCTATGGCTACACCTTC.